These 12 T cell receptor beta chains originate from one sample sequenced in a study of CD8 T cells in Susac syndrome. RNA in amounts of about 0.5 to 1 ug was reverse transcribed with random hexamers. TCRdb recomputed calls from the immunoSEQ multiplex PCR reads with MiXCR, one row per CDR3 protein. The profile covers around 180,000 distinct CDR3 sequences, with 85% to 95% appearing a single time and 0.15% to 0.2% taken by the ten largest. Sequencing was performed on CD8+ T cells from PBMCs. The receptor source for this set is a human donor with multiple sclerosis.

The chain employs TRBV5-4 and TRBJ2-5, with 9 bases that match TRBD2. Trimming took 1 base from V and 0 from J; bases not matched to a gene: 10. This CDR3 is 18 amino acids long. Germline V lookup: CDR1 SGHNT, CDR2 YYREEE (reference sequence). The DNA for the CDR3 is TGTGCCAGCAGCTTGTTGGGCGGGAGGGATAGTTACCAAGAGACCCAGTACTTC. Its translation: CASSLLGGRDSYQETQYF.

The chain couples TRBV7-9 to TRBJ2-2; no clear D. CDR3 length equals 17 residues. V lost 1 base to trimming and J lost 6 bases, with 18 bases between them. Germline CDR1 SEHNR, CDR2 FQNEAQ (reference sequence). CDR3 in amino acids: CASSLVSHSQSPGELFF. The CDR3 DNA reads TGTGCCAGCAGCTTAGTTTCCCACAGCCAAAGCCCCGGGGAGCTGTTTTTT.

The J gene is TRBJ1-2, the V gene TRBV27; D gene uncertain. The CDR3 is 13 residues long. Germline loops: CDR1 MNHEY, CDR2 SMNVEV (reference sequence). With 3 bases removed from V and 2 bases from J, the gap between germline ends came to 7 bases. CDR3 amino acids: CASSLEANYGYTF. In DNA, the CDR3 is TGTGCCAGCAGTTTGGAGGCGAACTATGGCTACACCTTC.

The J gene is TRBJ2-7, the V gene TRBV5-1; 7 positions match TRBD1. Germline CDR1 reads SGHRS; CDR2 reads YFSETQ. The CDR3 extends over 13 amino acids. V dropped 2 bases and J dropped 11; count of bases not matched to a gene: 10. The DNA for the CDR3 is TGCGCCAGCAGCTTTCTACCGCAGGGGGTTGAGTACTTC. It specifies CASSFLPQGVEYF.

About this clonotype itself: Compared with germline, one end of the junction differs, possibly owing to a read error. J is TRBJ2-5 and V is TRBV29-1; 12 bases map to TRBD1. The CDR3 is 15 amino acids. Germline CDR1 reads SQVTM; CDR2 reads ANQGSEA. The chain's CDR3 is CSHRWGQGAQVTQYF. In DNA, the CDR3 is TGCAGCCACCGGTGGGGACAGGGGGCCCAAGTGACCCAGTACTTC.

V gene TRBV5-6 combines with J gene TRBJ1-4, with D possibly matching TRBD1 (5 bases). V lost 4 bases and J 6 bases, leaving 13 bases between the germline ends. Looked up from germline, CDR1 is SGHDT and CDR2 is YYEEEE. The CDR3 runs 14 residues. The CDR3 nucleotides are TGTGCCAGCAGCCCGGGACCCCTAGATGAAAAACTGTTTTTT. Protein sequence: CASSPGPLDEKLFF. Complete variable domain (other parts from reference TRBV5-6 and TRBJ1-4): DAGVTQSPTHLIKTRGQQVTLRCSPKSGHDTVSWYQQALGQGPQFIFQYYEEEERQRGNFPDRFSGHQFPNYSSELNVNALLLGDSALYLCASSPGPLDEKLFFGSGTQLSVL.

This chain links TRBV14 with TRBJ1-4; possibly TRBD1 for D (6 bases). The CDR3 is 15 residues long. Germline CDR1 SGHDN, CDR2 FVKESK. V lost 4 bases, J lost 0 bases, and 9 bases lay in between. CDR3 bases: TGTGCCAGCAGCCGTCGACAGGCAACTAATGAAAAACTGTTTTTT. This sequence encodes CASSRRQATNEKLFF.

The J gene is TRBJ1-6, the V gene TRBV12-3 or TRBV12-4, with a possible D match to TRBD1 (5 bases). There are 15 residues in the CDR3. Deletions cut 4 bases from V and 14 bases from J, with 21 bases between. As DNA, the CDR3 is TGTGCCAGCAGTTCTAGGTACGGGGCGCGGGACGCCCTCCACTTT. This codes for CASSSRYGARDALHF.

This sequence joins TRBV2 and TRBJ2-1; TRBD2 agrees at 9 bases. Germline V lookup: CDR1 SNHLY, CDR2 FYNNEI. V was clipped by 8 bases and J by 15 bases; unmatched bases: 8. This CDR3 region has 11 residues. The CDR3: CASLTSGLGFF. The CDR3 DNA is TGTGCCAGCCTAACTAGCGGGCTGGGGTTCTTC.

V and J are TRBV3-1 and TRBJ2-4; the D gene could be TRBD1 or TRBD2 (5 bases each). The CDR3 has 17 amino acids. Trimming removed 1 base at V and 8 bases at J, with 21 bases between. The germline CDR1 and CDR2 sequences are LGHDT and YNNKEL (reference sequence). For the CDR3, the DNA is TGTGCCAGCAGCCAAGGAGTGATGGGACGTCTATCGGACATTCAGTACTTC. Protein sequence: CASSQGVMGRLSDIQYF.

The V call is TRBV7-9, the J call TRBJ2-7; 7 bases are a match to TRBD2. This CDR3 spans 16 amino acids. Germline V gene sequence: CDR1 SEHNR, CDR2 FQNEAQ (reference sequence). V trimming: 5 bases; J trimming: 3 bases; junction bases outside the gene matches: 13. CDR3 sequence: CASSGGGGRPYYEQYF. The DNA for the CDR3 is TGTGCCAGCAGCGGGGGAGGCGGGAGACCTTACTACGAGCAGTACTTC.

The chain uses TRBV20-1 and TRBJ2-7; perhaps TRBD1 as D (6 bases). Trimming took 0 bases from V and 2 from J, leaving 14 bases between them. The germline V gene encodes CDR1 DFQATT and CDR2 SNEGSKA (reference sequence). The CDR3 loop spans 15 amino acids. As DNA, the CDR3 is TGCAGTGCTAGAGATTCCCAACAGGGCACCTACGAGCAGTACTTC. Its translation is CSARDSQQGTYEQYF.